This TCR beta chain was captured in a study of neurological immune-mediated disorders. Whole-study context: A relapsing-remitting course was seen in about 90% of the 34 multiple sclerosis patients and a secondary progressive course in 3.

V was cut by 6 bases and J by 3 bases, with 12 bases left in between. CDR1 is DFQATT, CDR2 SNEGSKA, per germline (reference sequence). The CDR3 spans 12 residues. TCRdb re-derived calls from the 5' RACE reads in MiXCR, one entry per CDR3 protein. The sample lists approximately 66,000 distinct CDR3 sequences; almost 3.5% were seen once. This clonotype was seen at least ten times. The sample consisted of PBMCs. The clonotype originates from a man between 40 and 49 years old with multiple sclerosis. The J gene is TRBJ2-7, the V gene TRBV20-1, with D unclear. CDR3 region: CSARLVSYEQYF. The CDR3 region has the DNA TGCAGTGCCCGGCTGGTTAGCTACGAGCAGTACTTC.